A selection of T cell receptor beta chains follows, all from one sample in a study of T cells expressing NK-cell markers. TCRdb derives one entry per CDR3 protein from the 5' RACE reads, leaving out DNA. This sample's clone table lists about 150,000 distinct CDR3 sequences. Sequencing used blood T cells: a sorted CD56 or NKG2C T cell subset, CD4+ or CD8+ T cells, or bulk PBMC T cells (not recorded which). These receptors all stem from a woman between 45 and 65 years old in good health. CDR3s include the opening cysteine and the closing phenylalanine or tryptophan.

v_call	j_call	cdr3_aa
TRBV15	TRBJ1-1	CATSRERSTEAFF
TRBV6-1	TRBJ2-1	CASSEMASGGDEQFF
TRBV12-3/TRBV12-4	TRBJ2-1	CASSLGGAEQFF
TRBV7-2	TRBJ2-1	CASSLGLLAGGFEQFF
TRBV5-1	TRBJ2-7	CASSLPGTGDPYEQYF
TRBV12-3/TRBV12-4	TRBJ1-3	CASSFGRNTIYF
TRBV27	TRBJ1-1	CASRRRAENTEAFF
TRBV20-1	TRBJ2-7	CSARDSLAGGPSAYEQYF
TRBV29-1	TRBJ2-1	CSVEGGPAVNEQFF
TRBV7-9	TRBJ1-1	CASTGQGPEAFF
TRBV24-1	TRBJ1-1	CASAGEVDTEAFF
TRBV7-8	TRBJ2-5	CASTSQIQYQETQYF
TRBV11-2	TRBJ1-2	CASSAPGTELYGYTF
TRBV24-1	TRBJ2-2	CATSDFQGGVKNTGELFF
TRBV24-1	TRBJ2-5	CATSESGPGTQYF
TRBV5-1	TRBJ2-3	CASSHRDRGSDTQYF
TRBV4-1	TRBJ1-4	CASSSEGVSGKLFF
TRBV9	TRBJ2-5	CASSVGWSETQYF
TRBV4-1	TRBJ1-5	CASSQGELIQPQHF
TRBV7-6	TRBJ1-4	CASSSSTATNEKLFF
TRBV30	TRBJ1-1	CAWSGGGLEAFF
TRBV6-6	TRBJ1-5	CASSLTGGLEPQHF
TRBV14	TRBJ2-1	CASSQGRPGLASYEQFF
TRBV27	TRBJ2-1	CASSSQTSGRLYEQFF
TRBV7-8	TRBJ2-7	CASSLDVLGYEQYF
TRBV7-9	TRBJ2-5	CASSLATSRSKETQYF
TRBV4-2	TRBJ2-1	CASSQDGTSGGSEQFF
TRBV11-2	TRBJ2-7	CASSLGHSGMDEQYF
TRBV20-1	TRBJ2-1	CSARTSGNYNEQFF
TRBV5-1	TRBJ1-1	CASRLNQGGSNTEAFF
TRBV12-3/TRBV12-4	TRBJ1-1	CASTQAGGQAFF
TRBV29-1	TRBJ1-1	CSVEETRGANTEAFF
TRBV20-1	TRBJ2-1	CSARSTAAHNEQFF
TRBV24-1	TRBJ2-3	CATSDVWDINGYTQYF
TRBV20-1	TRBJ2-3	CSARPSGADPQYF
TRBV9	TRBJ2-1	CASSVRAAQPRNEQFF
TRBV7-3	TRBJ1-1	CASSLSGGHTEAFF
TRBV15	TRBJ2-3	CATSITAGGRLTDTQYF
TRBV4-1	TRBJ1-5	CASSPRASFNQPQHF
TRBV5-1	TRBJ2-7	CASSANSPGEQYF
TRBV6-2/TRBV6-3	TRBJ2-1	CATESTSVYNEQFF
TRBV11-2	TRBJ2-1	CASSLPGDNEQFF
TRBV19	TRBJ1-1	CASSPLGNLLEAFF
TRBV27	TRBJ2-2	CASSLASGSYGELFF
TRBV12-3/TRBV12-4	TRBJ2-2	CASRGTIAGELFF
TRBV9	TRBJ2-3	CASSLPEGTDTQYF
TRBV11-2	TRBJ2-3	CASSFLTSGDTDTQYF
TRBV11-2	TRBJ1-3	CASSPSTGTGNTIYF
TRBV7-7	TRBJ2-1	CASSLTLEGYNEQFF
TRBV12-3/TRBV12-4	TRBJ2-1	CASSLEDEQFF
TRBV5-6	TRBJ2-2	CASSSSEGNTGELFF
TRBV6-4	TRBJ2-3	CASGSGMGSTDTQYF
TRBV4-1	TRBJ2-1	CASSQELAGNNEQFF
TRBV4-1	TRBJ2-1	CASSQEKREEDEQFF
TRBV19	TRBJ1-2	CASKGQPNYGYTF